This TCR beta chain was sequenced in a study of T cell changes during pregnancy in multiple sclerosis. TCRdb's copy holds only in-frame clones and misses some; the assay was immunoSEQ multiplex PCR. The sample holds fewer than 50,000 clones, around 92% seen once. The V segment lost 9 bases and the J segment 2 bases; nucleotides outside the gene matches: 10. Germline assignment: CDR1 SNHLY and CDR2 FYNNEI. This CDR3 contains 17 residues. This specimen consisted of CD4+ T cells from peripheral blood mononuclear cells, obtained in the third trimester of pregnancy. V gene TRBV2 combines with J gene TRBJ2-7; 16 nucleotides line up with TRBD2. This sequence originates from a female donor with multiple sclerosis, enrolled in a pregnancy study. The CDR3 spells CASLPGLAGGQTYEQYF. The CDR3, as DNA: TGTGCCAGTCTACCGGGACTAGCGGGAGGGCAAACCTACGAGCAGTACTTC.